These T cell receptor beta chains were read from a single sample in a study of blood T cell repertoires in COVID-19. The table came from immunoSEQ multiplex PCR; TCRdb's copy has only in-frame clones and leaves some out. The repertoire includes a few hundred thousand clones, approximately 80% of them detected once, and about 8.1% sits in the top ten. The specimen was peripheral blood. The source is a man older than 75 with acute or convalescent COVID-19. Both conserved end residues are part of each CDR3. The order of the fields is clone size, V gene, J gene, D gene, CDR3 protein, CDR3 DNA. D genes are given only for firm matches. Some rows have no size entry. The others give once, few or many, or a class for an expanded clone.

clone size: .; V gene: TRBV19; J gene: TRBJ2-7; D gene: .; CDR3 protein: CASSMDILSSYEQYF; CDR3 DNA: TGTGCCAGTAGTATGGACATATTGAGCTCCTACGAGCAGTACTTC
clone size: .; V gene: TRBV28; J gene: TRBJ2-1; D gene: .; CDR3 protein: CASSRRLYNEQFF; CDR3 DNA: TGTGCCAGCAGCCGTCGCCTATACAATGAGCAGTTCTTC
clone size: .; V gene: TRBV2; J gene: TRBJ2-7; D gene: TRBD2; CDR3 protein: CASNQRWGLRYEQYF; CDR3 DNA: TGTGCCAGCAACCAAAGGTGGGGACTACGCTACGAGCAGTACTTC
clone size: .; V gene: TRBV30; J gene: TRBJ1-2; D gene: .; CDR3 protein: CAWVQGWGYTF; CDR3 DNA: TGTGCCTGGGTCCAGGGTTGGGGCTACACCTTC
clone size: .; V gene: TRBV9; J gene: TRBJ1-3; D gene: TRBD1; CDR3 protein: CASSFQLAGGGNTIYF; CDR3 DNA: TGTGCCAGCAGCTTTCAATTGGCAGGGGGGGGAAACACCATATATTTT
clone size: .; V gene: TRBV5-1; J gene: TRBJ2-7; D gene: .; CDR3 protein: CASRQGGEQYF; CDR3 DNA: TGCGCCAGCAGGCAGGGAGGCGAGCAGTACTTC
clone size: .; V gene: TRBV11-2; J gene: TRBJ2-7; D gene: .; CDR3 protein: CASSLQQAPYEQYF; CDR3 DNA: TGTGCCAGCAGCTTACAACAGGCACCCTACGAGCAGTACTTC
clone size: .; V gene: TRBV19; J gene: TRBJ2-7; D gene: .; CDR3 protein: CASSRPGSYEQYF; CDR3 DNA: TGTGCCAGTAGTCGCCCGGGGAGCTACGAGCAGTACTTC
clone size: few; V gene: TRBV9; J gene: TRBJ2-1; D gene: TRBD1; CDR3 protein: CASSVVQGAYNEQFF; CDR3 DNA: TGTGCCAGCAGCGTAGTGCAGGGGGCCTACAATGAGCAGTTCTTC
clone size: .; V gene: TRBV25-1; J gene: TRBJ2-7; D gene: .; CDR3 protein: CASSGGGRTPFSYEQYF; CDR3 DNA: TGTGCCAGCAGTGGGGGCGGACGCACTCCCTTTTCCTACGAGCAGTACTTC
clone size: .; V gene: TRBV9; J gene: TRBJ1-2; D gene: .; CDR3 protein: CASSVDGRAAYGYTF; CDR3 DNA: TGTGCCAGCAGCGTAGATGGCAGGGCAGCCTATGGCTACACCTTC
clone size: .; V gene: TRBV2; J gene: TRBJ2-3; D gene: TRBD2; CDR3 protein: CASRRTSGGAGGTDTQYF; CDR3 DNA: TGTGCCAGCAGGAGGACTAGCGGGGGGGCCGGGGGCACAGATACGCAGTATTTT
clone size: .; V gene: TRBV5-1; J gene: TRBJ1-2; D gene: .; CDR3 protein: CASSGDPDSYYGYTF; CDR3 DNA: TGCGCCAGCAGCGGCGACCCGGACAGCTACTATGGCTACACCTTC
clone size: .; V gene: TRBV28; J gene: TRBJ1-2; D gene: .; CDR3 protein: CASRAVGANGYTF; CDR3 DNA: TGTGCCAGCAGGGCAGTAGGGGCCAATGGCTACACCTTC
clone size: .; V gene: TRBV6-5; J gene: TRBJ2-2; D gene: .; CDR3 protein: CASSYSNRVSGELFF; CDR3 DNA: TGTGCCAGCAGTTACTCGAATAGAGTGTCCGGGGAGCTGTTTTTT
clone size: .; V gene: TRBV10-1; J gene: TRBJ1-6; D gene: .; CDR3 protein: CASSPGVNSPLHF; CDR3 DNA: TGCGCCAGCAGCCCGGGGGTAAATTCACCCCTCCACTTT
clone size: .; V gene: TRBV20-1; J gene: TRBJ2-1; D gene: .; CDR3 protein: CSASVRTGYNEQFF; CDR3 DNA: TGCAGTGCTAGTGTGCGGACTGGCTACAATGAGCAGTTCTTC